This T cell receptor (beta chain) was sequenced during a study of T cell responses to AZD1222 COVID-19 vaccine. General study findings and limits: The study reported that nearly half of spike-specific TCRs target unmutated variant regions. The number of AZD1222 recipients seropositive at baseline was only five to seven. Vaccination with two AZD1222 doses was followed by a rise in Spike-specific TCR breadth and depth.

Sequenced by immunoSEQ multiplex PCR; TCRdb stores in-frame clones only, minus some. This table holds 150,000 to 200,000 clones, roughly 90% found once. As to this clone: Its specificity is not known.

There are 16 residues in the CDR3. V trimming: 4 bases; J trimming: 7 bases; junction bases outside the gene matches: 10. Germline values: CDR1 SGHNT, CDR2 YYREEE (reference sequence). This TCR was sampled from an adult who received the AZD1222 COVID-19 vaccine. The sequencing here drew on peripheral blood, taken 28 days after the second AZD1222 dose. This sequence joins TRBV5-4 and TRBJ1-6; 8 positions agree with TRBD1. The CDR3 bases are TGTGCCAGCAGCCCGGACAGGGCCCCATACAATTCACCCCTCCACTTT. Encoded protein: CASSPDRAPYNSPLHF.